The 16 T cell receptor beta chains presented below share a single source sample, sequenced in a study of cytomegalovirus exposure and HLA in healthy donors. Researchers ran the PCR with 60 Vbeta and 13 Jbeta primers. The repertoire was sequenced with immunoSEQ multiplex PCR; TCRdb's copy has only in-frame clones and lacks some. The sample contains more than 85,000 clones, 76% of which appear only once. Sequencing was done on a sample of PBMCs. All receptors derive from a man in his forties in good health and CMV-seropositive.

The chain joins TRBV7-2 to TRBJ1-1; perhaps TRBD1 as D (6 bases). V was trimmed by 3 bases and J by 5 bases, leaving 13 bases between them. The CDR3 sequence is 14 residues long. CDR1 is SGHTA, CDR2 FQGNSA, per germline. CDR3: CASSFIQGWTEAFF. The DNA for the CDR3 is TGTGCCAGCAGCTTTATACAGGGTTGGACTGAAGCTTTCTTT.

This clone was detected only once. DNA for the CDR3: TGTGCCAGCAGCCGCGGGACTAGCGGGCTCAAGGGAGATACGCAGTATTTT. Translated, it gives CASSRGTSGLKGDTQYF. This sequence joins TRBV4-2 and TRBJ2-3; 12 positions agree with TRBD2. The CDR3 loop spans 17 amino acids. Germline V lookup: CDR1 LGHNA, CDR2 YNFKEQ. Trimming cost V 4 bases and J 5 bases; bases outside gene matches: 10.

This rearrangement joins TRBV28 to TRBJ1-5; D ambiguous. The CDR3 is made up of 11 amino acids. CDR1 and CDR2 from the germline V gene are MDHEN and SYDVKM. V lost 7 bases to trimming and J lost 6 bases, with 7 bases between them. The CDR3 DNA is TGTGCCAGCACTAATCGTCAGCCCCAGCATTTT. Amino acids: CASTNRQPQHF.

The CDR3 loop is CASSPGGGVYNEQFF. The CDR3 coding sequence is TGTGCCAGCAGCCCAGGAGGGGGGGTCTACAATGAGCAGTTCTTC. V usage is TRBV11-2 and J usage is TRBJ2-1; possible D gene TRBD2, 7 bases. Germline V CDR1 and CDR2: SGHAT, FQNNGV. This CDR3 has 15 amino acids. Trimming left V 5 bases short and J 3 bases short, with 14 bases between.

This clone appeared a single time. One end of the junction varies from germline; a read error may be responsible. This chain joins TRBV4-1 and TRBJ2-6; D may be TRBD1 (5 bases). This CDR3 spans 19 amino acids. Germline V gene lookup returns CDR1 MGHRA and CDR2 YSYEKL. CDR3 coding DNA: TGCGCCAGCAGCCAAGGAGGTTTTGAGTGGGGCTCTGGGGCCAACGGCCTGACTTTC. Translated, it gives CASSQGGFEWGSGANGLTF.

This clone has a single count. The chain combines TRBV30 with TRBJ1-1; D call uncertain. Germline CDR1 reads GTSNPN; CDR2 reads SVGIG (reference sequence). There are 14 residues in the CDR3. The germline V and J ends were trimmed by 0 bases and 4 bases, with 12 bases remaining between them. For the CDR3, the DNA is TGTGCCTGGAGTGTACAAGGCGGTATCACTGAAGCTTTCTTT. It translates to CAWSVQGGITEAFF.

V usage is TRBV5-4 and J usage is TRBJ2-2; D is undetermined. Germline V CDR1 and CDR2: SGHNT, YYREEE (reference sequence). The CDR3 spans 13 residues. Trimming took 3 bases from V and 4 from J, leaving 7 bases between them. The CDR3 nucleotides are TGTGCCAGCAGCTCCCGCGTCACCGGGGAGCTGTTTTTT. It encodes CASSSRVTGELFF. Supplemented by reference TRBV5-4 and TRBJ2-2, the full variable domain reads ETGVTQSPTHLIKTRGQQVTLRCSSQSGHNTVSWYQQALGQGPQFIFQYYREEENGRGNFPPRFSGLQFPNYSSELNVNALELDDSALYLCASSSRVTGELFFGEGSRLTVL.

This chain links TRBV7-2 with TRBJ1-2, with 11 bases matching TRBD1. The CDR3 length is 15 residues. The ends lost 0 bases at V and 7 bases at J; junction bases unmatched: 4. Per germline, CDR1 SGHTA and CDR2 FQGNSA. Here the CDR3 DNA reads TGTGCCAGCAGCTTAGCCGGACAGGGGGCGAGTGGCTACACCTTC. Translated, it gives CASSLAGQGASGYTF.

This clone has more than one count but fewer than ten. The V gene is TRBV18, the J gene TRBJ2-1; 10 bases match TRBD2. The CDR3 is 16 residues long. Trimming took 2 bases from V and 5 from J; bases not matched to a gene: 6. Per the germline V gene, CDR1 is KGHSH and CDR2 is LQKENI. The chain's CDR3 is CASSPRTSGVNNEQFF. For the CDR3, the DNA is TGTGCCAGCTCACCAAGGACTAGCGGAGTAAACAATGAGCAGTTCTTC.

The genes are TRBV4-2 and TRBJ1-4; the D is unclear. Per germline, CDR1 LGHNA and CDR2 YNFKEQ. This CDR3 has 15 residues. V shed 0 bases and J shed 7 bases, with 12 bases lying between them. DNA for the CDR3: TGTGCCAGCAGCCAAGAGGGAGGGAGCGGTGAAAAACTGTTTTTT. This codes for CASSQEGGSGEKLFF.

This sequence joins TRBV7-9 and TRBJ2-7; D gene uncertain. V lost 1 base to trimming and J lost 2 bases, with 6 bases between them. Germline V CDR1 and CDR2: SEHNR, FQNEAQ (reference sequence). This CDR3 is 13 amino acids long. CDR3 sequence (DNA): TGTGCCAGCAGCTTAGATTCTCCCTACGAGCAGTACTTC. Residues: CASSLDSPYEQYF.

CDR3 sequence reads: CASSIQTGGWVSTEAFF. CDR3 DNA: TGTGCCAGTAGTATCCAGACAGGGGGATGGGTTTCCACTGAAGCTTTCTTT. The chain joins TRBV19 to TRBJ1-1, with 9 bases lining up with TRBD1. Germline V CDR1 and CDR2: LNHDA, SQIVND (reference sequence). This CDR3 has 17 amino acids. The ends lost 3 bases at V and 4 bases at J; junction bases unmatched: 12.

The gene calls are TRBV18 and TRBJ2-7, with D maybe TRBD1 (6 bases). Trimming shortened V by 6 bases and J by 6 bases, and 12 bases separated the two germline ends. The CDR3 runs to 12 residues. Per germline, CDR1 KGHSH and CDR2 LQKENI. This CDR3 is CASSLTGFEQYF. The DNA of the CDR3 is TGTGCCAGCTCCCTTACAGGGTTCGAGCAGTACTTC.

V and J are TRBV2 and TRBJ1-1; 7 bases align to TRBD1. Trimming removed 8 bases from V and 1 base from J; junction bases left unmatched: 4. The CDR3 has 13 amino acids. Germline-derived CDR1 and CDR2 are SNHLY and FYNNEI. CDR3 region: CASCRDRNTEAFF. The CDR3 coding sequence is TGTGCCAGCTGCCGGGACAGGAACACTGAAGCTTTCTTT.

V usage is TRBV30 and J usage is TRBJ2-7, with 8 bases that match TRBD1. The germline V gene has CDR1 GTSNPN and CDR2 SVGIG (reference sequence). The trim removed 7 bases at V and 7 bases at J, leaving 18 bases unmatched. The length of the CDR3 is 15 residues. CDR3 region: CASIPRDRYRGEQYF. The CDR3 DNA is TGTGCCTCGATCCCCCGGGACAGGTATCGTGGGGAGCAGTACTTC.

This clone has more than one count but fewer than ten. V usage is TRBV9 and J usage is TRBJ2-1, with D unresolved. With 4 bases removed from V and 1 base from J, the gap between germline ends came to 12 bases. Per the germline V gene, CDR1 is SGDLS and CDR2 is YYNGEE. CDR3 length: 15 residues. CDR3 nucleotide sequence: TGTGCCAGCAGCACCGCCGGTTCTTCCTACAATGAGCAGTTCTTC. It yields the protein CASSTAGSSYNEQFF.